The rows below give T cell receptor beta chains drawn from one sample of a study of T cell repertoires in cytomegalovirus infection. These receptors have no known antigen. TCRdb used MiXCR to reprocess the reads, holding one entry per CDR3 protein. The repertoire includes some 900,000 distinct CDR3 sequences, around a third of them detected once, and about an eighth sits in the top ten. The sequenced sample was cultured CD8+ T cells from PBMCs, obtained from culture after CMV antigen stimulation. These receptors originate from a human donor in good health (CMV status not recorded). Some clones in this sample may be carry-over from other donors' samples. CDR3s include the opening cysteine and the closing phenylalanine or tryptophan. The D gene is left open where the match is weak. Where a row states a size, it is once, few, many or the class of an expanded clone; other rows omit it.

D: TRBD2; J: TRBJ2-1; size: many; V: TRBV7-9; DNA: TGTGCCAGCAGCCCGAGTTTAGTCGGGGGGGCCACGGATGAGCAGTTCTTC; CDR3: CASSPSLVGGATDEQFF
D: -; J: TRBJ2-1; size: -; V: TRBV6-2/TRBV6-3; DNA: TGTGCCAGCAACAGTCTGGACTTTACATCCTACAATGAGCAGTTCTTC; CDR3: CASNSLDFTSYNEQFF
D: -; J: TRBJ2-3; size: -; V: TRBV6-5; DNA: TGTGCCAGCAGTTCCCCGGGACAAGCCACAGATACGCAGTATTTT; CDR3: CASSSPGQATDTQYF
D: -; J: TRBJ1-1; size: -; V: TRBV20-1; DNA: TGCAGTGCTAGGGACCGGGACGGGGACACTGAAGCTTTCTTT; CDR3: CSARDRDGDTEAFF
D: -; J: TRBJ1-2; size: -; V: TRBV6-2/TRBV6-3; DNA: TGTGCCAGCAAAGACATTCCCGGGACAAGCTATGGCTACACCTTC; CDR3: CASKDIPGTSYGYTF
D: -; J: TRBJ1-5; size: -; V: TRBV7-9; DNA: TGTGCCAGCAGCTCCCAGGGCCCCAATCAGCCCCAGCATTTT; CDR3: CASSSQGPNQPQHF
D: -; J: TRBJ2-7; size: few; V: TRBV7-9; DNA: TGTGCCGCCGCGACCGATTCATACGAGCAGTACTTC; CDR3: CAAATDSYEQYF
D: -; J: TRBJ2-1; size: -; V: TRBV6-5; DNA: TGTGCCAGCAGTCCTAACGCCATGGAGTACAATGAGCAGTTCTTC; CDR3: CASSPNAMEYNEQFF
D: TRBD2; J: TRBJ2-1; size: few; V: TRBV6-5; DNA: TGTGCCAGCAGCAACCTAGCGGGGGGGCCCAATGAGCAGTTCTTC; CDR3: CASSNLAGGPNEQFF
D: TRBD1; J: TRBJ2-4; size: few; V: TRBV10-3; DNA: TGTGCCATCAGCGCCGGGCAGGGGGCAGCCAAAAACATTCAGTACTTC; CDR3: CAISAGQGAAKNIQYF
D: TRBD2; J: TRBJ2-2; size: few; V: TRBV11-2; DNA: TGTGCCAGCAGCTTAGATCGTTCGGGGGGGCGGACCGGGGAGCTGTTTTTT; CDR3: CASSLDRSGGRTGELFF
D: TRBD1; J: TRBJ1-1; size: -; V: TRBV5-1; DNA: TGCGCCAGCAGCTTGGGGACAGGCGGATCACACACTGAAGCTTTCTTT; CDR3: CASSLGTGGSHTEAFF
D: -; J: TRBJ2-1; size: few; V: TRBV25-1; DNA: TGTGCCAGCAGTGAATGGGGTAATGAGCAGTTCTTC; CDR3: CASSEWGNEQFF
D: -; J: TRBJ1-1; size: few; V: TRBV20-1; DNA: TGCAGTCCTAAAAAATGGGACACTGAAGCTTTCTTT; CDR3: CSPKKWDTEAFF